This T cell receptor beta chain is from a study of blood T cells in healthy people across ages. Study findings and constraints: Per million T cells, TCR beta diversity dropped roughly linearly as age increased.

Germline values: CDR1 MNHNY, CDR2 SVGAGI (reference sequence). The CDR3 loop spans 16 amino acids. Trimming removed 2 bases at V and 4 bases at J, with 17 bases between. Concerning this clonotype: Its target is not known.

It was with a sample-barcoded 5' primer and a J-beta primer mix that a second PCR of roughly 6 to 11 cycles was run. Each cDNA molecule carried a tag from a template-switch adaptor that contained 12 random nucleotides. TCRdb ran MiXCR on the 5' RACE reads and lists one entry per CDR3 protein. This table holds about 800,000 distinct CDR3 sequences, 58% found once. J is TRBJ2-5 and V is TRBV6-6; D is tentatively TRBD1 or TRBD2 (5 bases each). The sequence was obtained from a man under 40 in good health. Sample: blood. The CDR3 reads CASSYGLGDDTETQYF. In nucleotides, the CDR3 is TGTGCCAGCAGTTACGGTCTTGGGGACGATACAGAGACCCAGTACTTC.